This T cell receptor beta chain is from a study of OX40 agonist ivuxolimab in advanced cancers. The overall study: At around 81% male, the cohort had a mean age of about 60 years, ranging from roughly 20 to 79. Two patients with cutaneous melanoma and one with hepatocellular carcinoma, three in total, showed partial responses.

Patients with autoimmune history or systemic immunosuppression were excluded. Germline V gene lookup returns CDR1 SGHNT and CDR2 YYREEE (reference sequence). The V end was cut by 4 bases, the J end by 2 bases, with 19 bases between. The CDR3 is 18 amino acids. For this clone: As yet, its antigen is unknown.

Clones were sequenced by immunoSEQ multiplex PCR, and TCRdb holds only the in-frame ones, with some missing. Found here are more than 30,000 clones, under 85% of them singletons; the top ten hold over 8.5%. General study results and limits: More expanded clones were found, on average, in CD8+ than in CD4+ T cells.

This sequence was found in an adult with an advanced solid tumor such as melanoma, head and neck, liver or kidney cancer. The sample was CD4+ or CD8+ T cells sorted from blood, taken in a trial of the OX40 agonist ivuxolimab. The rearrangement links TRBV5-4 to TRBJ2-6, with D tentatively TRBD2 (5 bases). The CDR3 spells CASSLQSGGSPGANVLTF. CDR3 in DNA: TGTGCCAGCAGCCTTCAAAGTGGAGGATCACCTGGGGCCAACGTCCTGACTTTC.